The entry that follows covers one T cell receptor (beta chain) sequence. Its antigen is unknown. The authors made TCR beta libraries by quantitative 5'-RACE with molecular barcodes. TCRdb re-called the 5' RACE reads with MiXCR, one entry per CDR3 protein. The sample lists roughly 700,000 distinct CDR3 sequences; 15% to 20% were seen once. The sample belongs to a study of CD8 T cells in ankylosing spondylitis. Notes on the study in general: Seemingly characteristic of ankylosing spondylitis blood was a TCR beta motif consisting of roughly 8 highly homologous variants. Disease-linked clones, CD8+, were relatively rare in peripheral blood. Reportedly, matched ankylosing spondylitis synovial fluid was significantly enriched for disease-linked clones. Reactive arthritis synovial fluid and blood were previously reported to contain some motif variants.

In germline, CDR1 is MGHRA, CDR2 YSYEKL. V lost 2 bases, J lost 4 bases, and 10 bases lay in between. The CDR3 has 14 residues. Sequencing input: blood, either unsorted or a sorted T cell fraction (not recorded which). The sequence derives from a male donor with ankylosing spondylitis. The chain recombines TRBV4-1 with TRBJ2-3, with D unresolved. CDR3 protein: CASSQRRTADTQYF. CDR3 DNA: TGCGCCAGCAGCCAACGCAGGACGGCAGATACGCAGTATTTT.